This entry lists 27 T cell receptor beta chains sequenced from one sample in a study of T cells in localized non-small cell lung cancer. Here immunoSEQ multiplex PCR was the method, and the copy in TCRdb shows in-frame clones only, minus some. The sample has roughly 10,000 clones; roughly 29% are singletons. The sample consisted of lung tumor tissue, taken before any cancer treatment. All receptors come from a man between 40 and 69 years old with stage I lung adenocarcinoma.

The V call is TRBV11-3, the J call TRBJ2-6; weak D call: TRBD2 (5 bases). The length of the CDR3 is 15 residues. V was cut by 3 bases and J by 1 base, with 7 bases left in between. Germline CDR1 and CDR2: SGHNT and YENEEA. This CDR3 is CASSLPGSGANVLTF. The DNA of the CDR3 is TGTGCCAGCAGCTTGCCGGGGTCTGGGGCCAACGTCCTGACTTTC.

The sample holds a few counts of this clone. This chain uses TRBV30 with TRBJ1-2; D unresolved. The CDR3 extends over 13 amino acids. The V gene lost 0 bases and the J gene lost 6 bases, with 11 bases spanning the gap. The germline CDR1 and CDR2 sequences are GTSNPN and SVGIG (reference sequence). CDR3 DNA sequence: TGTGCCTGGAGTGTATGGGGTGGGGATGGCTACACCTTC. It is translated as CAWSVWGGDGYTF.

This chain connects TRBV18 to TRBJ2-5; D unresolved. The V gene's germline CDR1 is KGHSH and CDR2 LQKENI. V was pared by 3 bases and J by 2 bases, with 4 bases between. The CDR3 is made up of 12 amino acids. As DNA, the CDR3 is TGTGCCAGCTCACCTCAGCAAGAGACCCAGTACTTC. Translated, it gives CASSPQQETQYF.

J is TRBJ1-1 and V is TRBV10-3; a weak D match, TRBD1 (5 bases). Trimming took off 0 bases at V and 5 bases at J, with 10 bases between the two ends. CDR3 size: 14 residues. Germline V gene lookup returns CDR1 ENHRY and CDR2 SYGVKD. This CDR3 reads CAISESMKGTEAFF. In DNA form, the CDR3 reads TGTGCCATCAGTGAGTCGATGAAGGGGACTGAAGCTTTCTTT.

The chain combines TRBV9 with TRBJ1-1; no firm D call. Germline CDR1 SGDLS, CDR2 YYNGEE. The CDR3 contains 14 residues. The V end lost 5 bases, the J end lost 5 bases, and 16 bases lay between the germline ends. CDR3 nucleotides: TGTGCCAGCAGTGAAGGTCGGGTGGGGACTGAAGCTTTCTTT. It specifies CASSEGRVGTEAFF.

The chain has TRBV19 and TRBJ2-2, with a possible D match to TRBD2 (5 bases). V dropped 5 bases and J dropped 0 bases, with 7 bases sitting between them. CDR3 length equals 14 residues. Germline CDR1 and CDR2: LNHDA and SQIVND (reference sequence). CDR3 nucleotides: TGTGCCAGTAGTCAGCGGACGAACACCGGGGAGCTGTTTTTT. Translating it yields CASSQRTNTGELFF.

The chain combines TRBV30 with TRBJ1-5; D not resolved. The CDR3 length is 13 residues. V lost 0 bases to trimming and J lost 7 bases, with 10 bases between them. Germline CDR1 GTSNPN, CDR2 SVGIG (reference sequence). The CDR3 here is CAWSVYNWQPQHF. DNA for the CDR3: TGTGCCTGGAGTGTATATAACTGGCAGCCCCAGCATTTT.

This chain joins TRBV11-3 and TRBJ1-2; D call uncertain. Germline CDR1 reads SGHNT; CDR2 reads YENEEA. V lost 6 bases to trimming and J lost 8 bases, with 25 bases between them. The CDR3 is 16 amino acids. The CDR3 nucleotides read TGTGCCAGCAGTGTCGGGAGTTCCATCACCCCGAAGGGCTACACCTTC. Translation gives CASSVGSSITPKGYTF. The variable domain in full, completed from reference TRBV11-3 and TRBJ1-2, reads EAGVVQSPRYKIIEKKQPVAFWCNPISGHNTLYWYLQNLGQGPELLIRYENEEAVDDSQLPKDRFSAERLKGVDSTLKIQPAELGDSAVYLCASSVGSSITPKGYTFGSGTRLTVV.

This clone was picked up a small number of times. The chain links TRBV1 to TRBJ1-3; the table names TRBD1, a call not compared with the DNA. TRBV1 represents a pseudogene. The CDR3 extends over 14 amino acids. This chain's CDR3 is CASSQLTGRNTIYF. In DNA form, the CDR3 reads TGCGCCAGCAGCCAACTGACAGGGAGAAACACCATATATTTT.

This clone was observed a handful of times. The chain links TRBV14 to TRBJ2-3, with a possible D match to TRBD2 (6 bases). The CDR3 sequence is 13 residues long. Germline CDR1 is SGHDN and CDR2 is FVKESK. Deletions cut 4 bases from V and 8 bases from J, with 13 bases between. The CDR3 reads CASSPAAGTTQYF. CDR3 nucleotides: TGTGCCAGCAGCCCTGCTGCGGGGACTACGCAGTATTTT.

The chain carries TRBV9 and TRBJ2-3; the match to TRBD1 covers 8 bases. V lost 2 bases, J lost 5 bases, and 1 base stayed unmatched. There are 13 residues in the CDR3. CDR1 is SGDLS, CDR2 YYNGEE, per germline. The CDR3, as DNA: TGTGCCAGCAGCGTGACAGGGGAAGATACGCAGTATTTT. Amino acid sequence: CASSVTGEDTQYF. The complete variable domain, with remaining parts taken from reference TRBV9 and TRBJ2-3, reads DSGVTQTPKHLITATGQRVTLRCSPRSGDLSVYWYQQSLDQGLQFLIQYYNGEERAKGNILERFSAQQFPDLHSELNLSSLELGDSALYFCASSVTGEDTQYFGPGTRLTVL.

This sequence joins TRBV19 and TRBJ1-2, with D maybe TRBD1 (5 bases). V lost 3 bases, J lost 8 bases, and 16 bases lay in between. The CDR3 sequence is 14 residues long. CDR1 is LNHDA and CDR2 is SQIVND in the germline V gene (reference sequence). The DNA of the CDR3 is TGTGCCAGTAGTATGAAGTCTACGGGGCGGGGCTACACCTTC. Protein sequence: CASSMKSTGRGYTF.

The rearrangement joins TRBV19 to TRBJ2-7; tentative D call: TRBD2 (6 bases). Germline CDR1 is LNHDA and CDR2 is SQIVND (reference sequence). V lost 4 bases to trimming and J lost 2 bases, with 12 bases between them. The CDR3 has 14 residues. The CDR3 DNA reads TGTGCCAGTAGTAGTCAGGGAGGTACCTACGAGCAGTACTTC. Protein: CASSSQGGTYEQYF.

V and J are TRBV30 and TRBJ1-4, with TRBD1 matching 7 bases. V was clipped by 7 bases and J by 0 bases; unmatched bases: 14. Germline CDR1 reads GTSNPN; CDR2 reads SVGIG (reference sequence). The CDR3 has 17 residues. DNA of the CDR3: TGTGCCTCTCACAGGGGTCAGCTCACCTCAACTAATGAAAAACTGTTTTTT. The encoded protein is CASHRGQLTSTNEKLFF.

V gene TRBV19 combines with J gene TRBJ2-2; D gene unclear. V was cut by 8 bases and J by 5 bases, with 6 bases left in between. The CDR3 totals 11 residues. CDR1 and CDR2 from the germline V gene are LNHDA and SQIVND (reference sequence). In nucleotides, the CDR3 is TGTGCCAGTCTTAAAACCGGGGAGCTGTTTTTT. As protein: CASLKTGELFF.

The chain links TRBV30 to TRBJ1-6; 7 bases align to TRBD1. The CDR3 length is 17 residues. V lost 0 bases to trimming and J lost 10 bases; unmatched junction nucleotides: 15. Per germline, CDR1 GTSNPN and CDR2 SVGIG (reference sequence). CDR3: CAWSVREGARVKSPLHF. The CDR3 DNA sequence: TGTGCCTGGAGTGTACGGGAGGGGGCGAGGGTCAAATCACCCCTCCACTTT.

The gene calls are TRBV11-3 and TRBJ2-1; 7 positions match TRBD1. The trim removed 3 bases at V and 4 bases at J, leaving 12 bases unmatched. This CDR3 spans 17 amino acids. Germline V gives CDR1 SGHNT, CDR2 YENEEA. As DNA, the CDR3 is TGTGCCAGCAGCTTGGAATTGGAGGACAGGCGTTACAATGAGCAGTTCTTC. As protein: CASSLELEDRRYNEQFF.

In DNA, the CDR3 is TGTGCCACCAGCAGAGGTGGAACTAATGAAAAACTGTTTTTT. Its translation: CATSRGGTNEKLFF. The chain recombines TRBV15 with TRBJ1-4; no clear D gene. CDR3 length: 14 residues. Trimming removed 1 base from V and 1 base from J, with 4 bases in between. The germline V gene encodes CDR1 LNHNV and CDR2 YYDKDF (reference sequence).

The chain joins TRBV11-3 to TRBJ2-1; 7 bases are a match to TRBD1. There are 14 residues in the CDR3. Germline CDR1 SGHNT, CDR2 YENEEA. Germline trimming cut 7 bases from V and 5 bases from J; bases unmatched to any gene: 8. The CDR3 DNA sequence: TGTGCCAGCAAAACCGGGACAGTAAACAATGAGCAGTTCTTC. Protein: CASKTGTVNNEQFF.

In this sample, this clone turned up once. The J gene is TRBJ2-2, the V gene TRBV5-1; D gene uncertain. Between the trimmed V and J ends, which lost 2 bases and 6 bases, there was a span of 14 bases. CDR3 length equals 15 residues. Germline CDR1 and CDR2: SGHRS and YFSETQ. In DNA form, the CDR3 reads TGCGCCAGCAGCTTCTTTGTTACCGATCCCGGGGAGCTGTTTTTT. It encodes CASSFFVTDPGELFF.

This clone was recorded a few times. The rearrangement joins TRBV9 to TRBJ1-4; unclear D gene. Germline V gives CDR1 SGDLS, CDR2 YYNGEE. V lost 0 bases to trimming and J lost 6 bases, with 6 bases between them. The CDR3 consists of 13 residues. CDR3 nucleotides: TGTGCCAGCAGCGTAGCTATGGATGAAAAACTGTTTTTT. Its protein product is CASSVAMDEKLFF.

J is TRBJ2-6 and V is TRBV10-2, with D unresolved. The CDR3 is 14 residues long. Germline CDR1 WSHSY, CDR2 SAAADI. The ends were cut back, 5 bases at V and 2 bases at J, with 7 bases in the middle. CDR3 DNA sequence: TGCGCCAGCAGTACATTCACTGGGGCCAACGTCCTGACTTTC. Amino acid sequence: CASSTFTGANVLTF.

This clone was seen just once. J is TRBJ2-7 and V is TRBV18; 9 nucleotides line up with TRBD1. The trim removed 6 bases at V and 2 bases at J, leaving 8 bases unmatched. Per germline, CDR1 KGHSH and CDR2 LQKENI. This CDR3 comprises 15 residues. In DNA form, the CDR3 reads TGTGCCAGCTCTCTCGGACAGGGGAAGCCCTACGAGCAGTACTTC. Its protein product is CASSLGQGKPYEQYF.

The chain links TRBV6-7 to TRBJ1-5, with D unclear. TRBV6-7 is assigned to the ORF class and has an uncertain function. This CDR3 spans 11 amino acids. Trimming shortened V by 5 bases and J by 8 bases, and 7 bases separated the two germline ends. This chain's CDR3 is CASSELEPQHF. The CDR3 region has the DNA TGTGCCAGCAGTGAATTGGAGCCCCAGCATTTT.

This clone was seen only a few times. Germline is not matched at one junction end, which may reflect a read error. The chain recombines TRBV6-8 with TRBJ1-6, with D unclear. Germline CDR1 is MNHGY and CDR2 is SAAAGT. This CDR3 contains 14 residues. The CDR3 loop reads CASSDSRFGSPLHF. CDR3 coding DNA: TGTGCCAGCAGTGACTCCCGGTTCGGTTCACCCCTCCACTTT.

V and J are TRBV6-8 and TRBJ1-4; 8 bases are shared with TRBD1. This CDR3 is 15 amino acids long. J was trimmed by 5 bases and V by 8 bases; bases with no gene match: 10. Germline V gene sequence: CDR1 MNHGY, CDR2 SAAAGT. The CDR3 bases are TGTGCCAGCGGCCAGGGGGCACTTCCCAATGAAAAACTGTTTTTT. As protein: CASGQGALPNEKLFF.

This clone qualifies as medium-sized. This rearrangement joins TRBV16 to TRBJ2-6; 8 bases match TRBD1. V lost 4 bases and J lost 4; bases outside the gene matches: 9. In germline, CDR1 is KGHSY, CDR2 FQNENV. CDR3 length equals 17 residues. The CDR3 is CASSPWTGSLGANVLTF. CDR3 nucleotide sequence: TGTGCCAGCAGCCCATGGACAGGGTCCCTCGGGGCCAACGTCCTGACTTTC.